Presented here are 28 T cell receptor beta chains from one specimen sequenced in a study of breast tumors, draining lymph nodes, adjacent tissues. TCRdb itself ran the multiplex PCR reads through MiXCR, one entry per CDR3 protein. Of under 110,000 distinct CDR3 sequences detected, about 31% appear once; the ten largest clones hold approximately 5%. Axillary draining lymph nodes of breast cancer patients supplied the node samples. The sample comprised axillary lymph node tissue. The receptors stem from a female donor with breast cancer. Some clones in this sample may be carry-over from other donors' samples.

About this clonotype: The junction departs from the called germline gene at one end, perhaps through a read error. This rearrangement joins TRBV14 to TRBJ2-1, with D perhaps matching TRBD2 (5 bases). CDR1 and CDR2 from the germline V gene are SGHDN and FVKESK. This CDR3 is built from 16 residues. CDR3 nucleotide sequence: TGTGCCAGCAGCCAAGATTGGCTAGCAGGTTTAAATGAGCTGTTCTTC. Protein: CASSQDWLAGLNELFF.

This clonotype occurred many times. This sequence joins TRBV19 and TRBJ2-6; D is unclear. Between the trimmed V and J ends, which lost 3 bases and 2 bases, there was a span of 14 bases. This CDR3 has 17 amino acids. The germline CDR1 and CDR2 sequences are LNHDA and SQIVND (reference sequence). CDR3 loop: CASSIGISRPGANVLTF. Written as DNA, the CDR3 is TGTGCCAGTAGTATTGGAATAAGTAGACCTGGGGCCAACGTCCTGACTTTC.

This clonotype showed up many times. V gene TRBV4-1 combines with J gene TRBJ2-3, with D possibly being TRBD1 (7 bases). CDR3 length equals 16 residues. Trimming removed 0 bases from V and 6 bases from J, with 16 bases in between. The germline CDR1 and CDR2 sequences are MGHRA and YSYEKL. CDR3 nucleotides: TGCGCCAGCAGCCAAGAGACAGGGCCCCGGGGGGATACGCAGTATTTT. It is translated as CASSQETGPRGDTQYF.

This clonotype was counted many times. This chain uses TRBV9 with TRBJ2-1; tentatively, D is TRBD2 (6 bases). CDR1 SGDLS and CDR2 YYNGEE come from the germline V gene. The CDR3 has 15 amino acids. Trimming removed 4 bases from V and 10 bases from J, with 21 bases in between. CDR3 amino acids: CASSLMGLPREEQFF. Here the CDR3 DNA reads TGTGCCAGCAGCCTCATGGGACTTCCCAGGGAGGAGCAGTTCTTC.

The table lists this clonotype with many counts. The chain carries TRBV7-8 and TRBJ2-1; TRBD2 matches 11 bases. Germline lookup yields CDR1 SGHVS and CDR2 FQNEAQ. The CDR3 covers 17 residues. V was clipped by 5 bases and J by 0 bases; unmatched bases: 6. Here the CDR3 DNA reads TGTGCCAGCAGCCCAGGACTAGCGGGTAGCTCCTACAATGAGCAGTTCTTC. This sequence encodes CASSPGLAGSSYNEQFF.

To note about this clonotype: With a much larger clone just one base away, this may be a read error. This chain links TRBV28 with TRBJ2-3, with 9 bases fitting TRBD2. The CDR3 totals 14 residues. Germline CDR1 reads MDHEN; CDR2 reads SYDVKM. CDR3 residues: CASNLAGELDTQYF. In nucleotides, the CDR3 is TGTGCCAGCAATTTAGCGGGAGAGTTGGATACGCAGTATTTT.

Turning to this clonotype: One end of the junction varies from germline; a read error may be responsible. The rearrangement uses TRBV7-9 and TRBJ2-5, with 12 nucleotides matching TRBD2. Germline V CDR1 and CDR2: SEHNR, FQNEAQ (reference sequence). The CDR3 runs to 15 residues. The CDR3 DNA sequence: TGTGCCAACAGCCGACTAGCGGGGGCTCAAGAGACCCAGTACTTC. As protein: CANSRLAGAQETQYF.

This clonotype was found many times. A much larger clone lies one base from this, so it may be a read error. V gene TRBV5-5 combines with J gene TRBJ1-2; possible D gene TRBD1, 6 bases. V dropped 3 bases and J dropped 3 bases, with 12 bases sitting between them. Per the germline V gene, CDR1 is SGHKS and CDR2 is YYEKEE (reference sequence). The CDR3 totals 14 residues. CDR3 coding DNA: TGTGCCAGCAGCTCTCGACAGGCCGACTATGGCTACACCTTC. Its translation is CASSSRQADYGYTF.

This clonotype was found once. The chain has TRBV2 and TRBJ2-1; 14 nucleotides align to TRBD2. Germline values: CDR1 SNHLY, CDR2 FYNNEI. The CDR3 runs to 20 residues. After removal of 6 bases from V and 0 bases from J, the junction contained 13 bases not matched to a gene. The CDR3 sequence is CASSPGLAGDPRFSYNEQFF. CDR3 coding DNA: TGTGCCAGCAGCCCGGGACTAGCGGGGGACCCGCGTTTCTCCTACAATGAGCAGTTCTTC.

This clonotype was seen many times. CDR3 protein: CAISESLATHEQFF. The CDR3 DNA follows: TGTGCCATCAGTGAGTCTCTTGCGACACATGAGCAGTTCTTC. V and J are TRBV10-3 and TRBJ2-1; no firm D call. The CDR3 is made up of 14 amino acids. Germline V gene lookup returns CDR1 ENHRY and CDR2 SYGVKD. V lost 0 bases and J lost 8, with 11 bases in between.

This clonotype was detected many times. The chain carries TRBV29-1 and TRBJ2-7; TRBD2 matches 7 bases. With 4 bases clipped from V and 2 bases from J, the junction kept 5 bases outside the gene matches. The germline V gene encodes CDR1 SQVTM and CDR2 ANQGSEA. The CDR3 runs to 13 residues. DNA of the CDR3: TGCAGCGTTGGGGGGGGATCTGCCTACGAGCAGTACTTC. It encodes CSVGGGSAYEQYF.

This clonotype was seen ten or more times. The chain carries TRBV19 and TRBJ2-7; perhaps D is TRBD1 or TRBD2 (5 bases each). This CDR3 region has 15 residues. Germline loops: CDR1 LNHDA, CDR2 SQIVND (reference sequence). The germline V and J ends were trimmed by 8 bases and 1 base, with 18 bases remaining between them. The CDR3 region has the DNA TGTGCCAGTCATCCCGGGGACGGCCTATCCTACGAGCAGTACTTC. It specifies CASHPGDGLSYEQYF. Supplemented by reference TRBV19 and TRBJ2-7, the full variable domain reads DGGITQSPKYLFRKEGQNVTLSCEQNLNHDAMYWYRQDPGQGLRLIYYSQIVNDFQKGDIAEGYSVSREKKESFPLTVTSAQKNPTAFYLCASHPGDGLSYEQYFGPGTRLTVT.

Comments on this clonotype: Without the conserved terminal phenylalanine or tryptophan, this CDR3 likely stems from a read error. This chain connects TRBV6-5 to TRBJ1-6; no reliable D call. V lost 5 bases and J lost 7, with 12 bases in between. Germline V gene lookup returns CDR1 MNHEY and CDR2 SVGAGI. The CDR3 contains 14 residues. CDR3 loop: CASSLYPDNSPLHL. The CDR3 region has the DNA TGTGCCAGCAGTCTTTATCCGGACAATTCACCCCTCCACCTT.

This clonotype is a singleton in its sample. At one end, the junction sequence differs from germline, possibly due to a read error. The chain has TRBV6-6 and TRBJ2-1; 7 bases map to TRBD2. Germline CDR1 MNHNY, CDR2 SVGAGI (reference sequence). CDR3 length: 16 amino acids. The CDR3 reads CASSRTSPSSYNGQFF. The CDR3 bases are TGTGCCAGCAGCCGGACTAGTCCGAGCTCCTACAATGGGCAGTTCTTC.

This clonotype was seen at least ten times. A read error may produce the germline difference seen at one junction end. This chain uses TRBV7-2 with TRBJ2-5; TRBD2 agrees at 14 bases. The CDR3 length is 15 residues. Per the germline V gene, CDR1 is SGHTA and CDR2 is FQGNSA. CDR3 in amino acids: CASSSTGLAGETQHF. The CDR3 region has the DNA TGTGCCAGCAGCTCCACGGGACTAGCGGGAGAGACCCAGCACTTC.

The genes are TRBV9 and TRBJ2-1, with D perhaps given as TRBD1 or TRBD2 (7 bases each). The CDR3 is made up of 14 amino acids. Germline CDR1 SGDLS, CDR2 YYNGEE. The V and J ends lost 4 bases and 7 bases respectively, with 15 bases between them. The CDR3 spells CASSSSGTVNEQFF. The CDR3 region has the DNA TGTGCCAGCAGCTCGAGCGGGACAGTTAATGAGCAGTTCTTC.

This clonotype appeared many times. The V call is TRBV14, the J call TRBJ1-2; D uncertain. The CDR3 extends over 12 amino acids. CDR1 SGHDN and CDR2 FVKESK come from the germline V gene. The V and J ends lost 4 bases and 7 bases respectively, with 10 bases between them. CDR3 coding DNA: TGTGCCAGCAGCCCCGAAGTGGGTGGCTACACCTTC. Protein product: CASSPEVGGYTF. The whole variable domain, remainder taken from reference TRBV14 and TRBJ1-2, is EAGVTQFPSHSVIEKGQTVTLRCDPISGHDNLYWYRRVMGKEIKFLLHFVKESKQDESGMPNNRFLAERTGGTYSTLKVQPAELEDSGVYFCASSPEVGGYTFGSGTRLTVV.

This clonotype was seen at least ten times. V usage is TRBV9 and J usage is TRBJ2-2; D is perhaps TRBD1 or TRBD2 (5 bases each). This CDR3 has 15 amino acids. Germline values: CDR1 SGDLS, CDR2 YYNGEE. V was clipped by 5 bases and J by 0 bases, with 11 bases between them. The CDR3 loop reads CASSAGTANTGELFF. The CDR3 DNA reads TGTGCCAGCAGTGCCGGGACGGCGAACACCGGGGAGCTGTTTTTT.

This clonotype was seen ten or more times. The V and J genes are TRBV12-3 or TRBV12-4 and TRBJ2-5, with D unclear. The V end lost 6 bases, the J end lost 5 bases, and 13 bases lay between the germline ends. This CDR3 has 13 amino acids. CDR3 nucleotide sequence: TGTGCCAGCAGGCCATCCAATAGGGAGACCCAGTACTTC. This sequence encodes CASRPSNRETQYF.

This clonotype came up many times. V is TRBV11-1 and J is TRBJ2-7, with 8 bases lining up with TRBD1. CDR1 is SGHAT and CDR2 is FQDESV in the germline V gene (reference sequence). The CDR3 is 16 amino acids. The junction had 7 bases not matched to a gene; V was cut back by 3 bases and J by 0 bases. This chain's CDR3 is CASSLTDRASSYEQYF. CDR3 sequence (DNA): TGTGCCAGCAGCTTGACGGACAGGGCAAGCTCCTACGAGCAGTACTTC.

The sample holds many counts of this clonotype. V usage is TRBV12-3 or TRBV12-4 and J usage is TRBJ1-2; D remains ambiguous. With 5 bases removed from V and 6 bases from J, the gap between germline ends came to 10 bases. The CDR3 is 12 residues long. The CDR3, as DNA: TGTGCCAGCAGTCCGACCCAAAATGGCTACACCTTC. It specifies CASSPTQNGYTF.

CDR3: CCLTSSEAGTGWTAGNSTGELFF. The CDR3 DNA reads as TGTTGCCTCACCAGTAGTGAGGCGGGGACAGGGTGGACAGCAGGAAATTCCACCGGGGAGCTGTTTTTT. The V gene is TRBV19, the J gene TRBJ2-2; 9 bases fit TRBD1. CDR1 is LNHDA and CDR2 is SQIVND in the germline V gene (reference sequence). The CDR3 spans 23 residues.

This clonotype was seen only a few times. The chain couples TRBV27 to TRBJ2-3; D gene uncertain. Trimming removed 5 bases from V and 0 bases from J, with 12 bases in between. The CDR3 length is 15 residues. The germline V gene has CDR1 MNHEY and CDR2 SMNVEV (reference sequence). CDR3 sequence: CASSPLAPSTDTQYF. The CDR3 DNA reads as TGTGCCAGCAGTCCCCTTGCCCCCAGCACAGATACGCAGTATTTT.

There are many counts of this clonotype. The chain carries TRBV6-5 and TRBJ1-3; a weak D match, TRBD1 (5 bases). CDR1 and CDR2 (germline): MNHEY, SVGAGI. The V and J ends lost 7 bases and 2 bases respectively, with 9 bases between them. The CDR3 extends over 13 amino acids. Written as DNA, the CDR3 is TGTGCCAGCACCGGACATACTGGAAACACCATATATTTT. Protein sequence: CASTGHTGNTIYF.

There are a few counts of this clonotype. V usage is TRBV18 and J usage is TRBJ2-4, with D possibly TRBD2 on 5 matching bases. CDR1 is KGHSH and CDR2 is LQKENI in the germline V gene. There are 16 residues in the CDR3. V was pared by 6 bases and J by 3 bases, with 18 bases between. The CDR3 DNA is TGTGCCAGCTCGGCGACCCCTGGACTGAGCAAAAACATTCAGTACTTC. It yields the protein CASSATPGLSKNIQYF.

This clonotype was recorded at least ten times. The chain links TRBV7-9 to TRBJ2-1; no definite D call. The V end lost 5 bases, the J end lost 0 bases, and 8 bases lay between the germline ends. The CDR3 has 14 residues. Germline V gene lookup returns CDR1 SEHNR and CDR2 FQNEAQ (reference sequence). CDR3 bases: TGTGCCAGCAGCCGGGCGAGCTCCTACAATGAGCAGTTCTTC. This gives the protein CASSRASSYNEQFF.

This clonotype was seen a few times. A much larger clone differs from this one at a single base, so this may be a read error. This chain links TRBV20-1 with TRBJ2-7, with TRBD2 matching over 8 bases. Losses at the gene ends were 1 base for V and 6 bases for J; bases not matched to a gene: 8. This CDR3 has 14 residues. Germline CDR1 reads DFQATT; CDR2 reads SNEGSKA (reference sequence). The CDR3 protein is CSARAGGRASEQYF. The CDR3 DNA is TGCAGTGCTAGAGCGGGAGGGAGGGCCTCCGAGCAGTACTTC.

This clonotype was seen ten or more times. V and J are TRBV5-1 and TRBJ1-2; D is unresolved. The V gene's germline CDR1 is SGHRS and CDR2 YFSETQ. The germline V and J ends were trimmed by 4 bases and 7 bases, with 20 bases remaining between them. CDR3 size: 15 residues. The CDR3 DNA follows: TGCGCCAGCAGCAGATTGACACCCGTGGCAACTGGCTACACCTTC. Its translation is CASSRLTPVATGYTF.